Below are 17 T cell receptor beta chains sequenced from a single sample in a study of blood T cell repertoires in COVID-19. TCRdb's copy holds only in-frame clones and misses some; the assay was immunoSEQ multiplex PCR. The sample has around 380,000 clones, roughly 77% seen once. Source material: peripheral blood. Receptors were obtained from a human donor with acute or convalescent COVID-19. The donor label of this sample is uncertain.

In this sample, this clone turned up many times. The V gene is TRBV10-3, the J gene TRBJ1-2, with D possibly matching TRBD1 (5 bases). V was pared by 3 bases and J by 4 bases, with 12 bases between. Germline V gene lookup returns CDR1 ENHRY and CDR2 SYGVKD. The CDR3 is 14 amino acids. The chain's CDR3 is CAISDQGNLYGYTF. CDR3 coding DNA: TGTGCCATCAGTGACCAGGGCAACCTCTATGGCTACACCTTC.

This chain uses TRBV19 with TRBJ1-5; D is perhaps TRBD1 (5 bases). The CDR3 length is 15 residues. Trimming removed 6 bases from V and 0 bases from J, with 12 bases in between. CDR1 LNHDA and CDR2 SQIVND come from the germline V gene (reference sequence). This CDR3 reads CASSRQSYSNQPQHF. The CDR3 DNA reads as TGTGCCAGTAGCCGACAGTCGTATAGCAATCAGCCCCAGCATTTT.

The chain employs TRBV4-2 and TRBJ1-2; TRBD1 matches 11 bases. CDR3 length: 17 amino acids. Germline assignment: CDR1 LGHNA and CDR2 YNFKEQ. The trim removed 3 bases at V and 4 bases at J, leaving 10 bases unmatched. The CDR3 DNA reads as TGTGCCAGCAGCCAGGTTTTCCCGGGACAGGGGGGCTATGGCTACACCTTC. Encoded protein: CASSQVFPGQGGYGYTF.

This chain joins TRBV30 and TRBJ1-2; TRBD1 agrees at 8 bases. CDR3 length: 16 residues. The germline V gene encodes CDR1 GTSNPN and CDR2 SVGIG (reference sequence). Trimming at V came to 2 bases and at J to 3 bases, leaving 11 bases not matched to a gene. In DNA, the CDR3 is TGTGCCTGGAGTCCGCCGGGACAGGCGGCATACTATGGCTACACCTTC. The encoded protein is CAWSPPGQAAYYGYTF.

This clone has just one count. The chain couples TRBV11-2 to TRBJ1-5; D may be TRBD1 (5 bases). Between the trimmed V and J ends, which lost 5 bases and 7 bases, there was a span of 12 bases. Germline V gene data show CDR1 as SGHAT and CDR2 as FQNNGV. The CDR3 has 13 amino acids. The DNA for the CDR3 is TGTGCCAGCAGCCCAGGGATCCGGCAGCCCCAGCATTTT. Amino acids: CASSPGIRQPQHF.

The chain links TRBV9 to TRBJ1-3; possibly TRBD1 for D (6 bases). Germline loops: CDR1 SGDLS, CDR2 YYNGEE. This CDR3 spans 16 amino acids. V gave up 4 bases and J gave up 0 bases, with 14 bases separating them. In DNA, the CDR3 is TGTGCCAGCAGCTCACAGGGAGGGAGCTCTGGAAACACCATATATTTT. Its translation: CASSSQGGSSGNTIYF. The full variable domain, completed using reference TRBV9 and TRBJ1-3, is DSGVTQTPKHLITATGQRVTLRCSPRSGDLSVYWYQQSLDQGLQFLIQYYNGEERAKGNILERFSAQQFPDLHSELNLSSLELGDSALYFCASSSQGGSSGNTIYFGEGSWLTVV.

This chain connects TRBV3-1 (or the pseudogene TRBV3-2) to TRBJ2-7; 7 bases are a match to TRBD1. The CDR3 length is 14 residues. V was clipped by 4 bases and J by 2 bases; unmatched bases: 5. CDR1 is LGHDT, CDR2 YNNKEL, per germline (reference sequence). CDR3 amino acids: CASSPRDRAYEQYF. The CDR3 nucleotides are TGTGCCAGCAGCCCCCGAGACAGGGCCTACGAGCAGTACTTC.

J is TRBJ2-6 and V is TRBV5-6; tentative D call: TRBD2 (5 bases). CDR3 length: 18 residues. Germline CDR1 is SGHDT and CDR2 is YYEEEE. Trimming took off 2 bases at V and 0 bases at J, with 15 bases between the two ends. CDR3 in amino acids: CASSLRKLLVSGANVLTF. CDR3 coding DNA: TGTGCCAGCAGCTTACGGAAGTTACTAGTCTCTGGGGCCAACGTCCTGACTTTC.

V is TRBV3-1 (or the pseudogene TRBV3-2) and J is TRBJ2-4, with 7 bases identical to TRBD1. The V segment lost 2 bases and the J segment 2 bases; nucleotides outside the gene matches: 6. CDR3 length: 16 residues. The V gene's germline CDR1 is LGHDT and CDR2 YNNKEL (reference sequence). The DNA for the CDR3 is TGTGCCAGCAGCCAAATTGGGGACAGCCCCAAAAACATTCAGTACTTC. Encoded protein: CASSQIGDSPKNIQYF.

The rearrangement uses TRBV4-1 and TRBJ2-2, with D tentatively TRBD2 (6 bases). Germline V gene sequence: CDR1 MGHRA, CDR2 YSYEKL. Trimming stripped 2 bases from V and 0 bases from J, with 10 bases between. This CDR3 region has 16 residues. The CDR3 protein is CASSQLGGSNTGELFF. For the CDR3, the DNA is TGCGCCAGCAGCCAACTGGGGGGTTCGAACACCGGGGAGCTGTTTTTT.

This chain uses TRBV5-4 with TRBJ1-4, with D maybe TRBD1 (6 bases). Trimming pared 1 base from V and 5 bases from J, leaving 9 bases between. Germline V gene sequence: CDR1 SGHNT, CDR2 YYREEE (reference sequence). The CDR3 extends over 14 amino acids. In DNA form, the CDR3 reads TGTGCCAGCAGCTTGCAAGGGGGAAATGAAAAACTGTTTTTT. Translating it yields CASSLQGGNEKLFF.

This sequence joins TRBV19 and TRBJ1-6, with D perhaps TRBD1 (6 bases). The CDR3 has 17 residues. Germline loops: CDR1 LNHDA, CDR2 SQIVND (reference sequence). V was cut by 6 bases and J by 3 bases, with 18 bases left in between. CDR3 sequence: CASSQGSPGLYNSPLHF. CDR3 bases: TGTGCCAGTAGCCAGGGGAGCCCTGGACTCTATAATTCACCCCTCCACTTT.

J is TRBJ1-1 and V is TRBV5-6; D is possibly TRBD1 (5 bases). This CDR3 has 12 residues. Germline CDR1 is SGHDT and CDR2 is YYEEEE. V shed 1 base and J shed 11 bases, with 12 bases lying between them. CDR3 DNA sequence: TGTGCCAGCAGCTTGAGTCAGGGTAGGGCTTTCTTT. Translated, it gives CASSLSQGRAFF.

V is TRBV10-2 and J is TRBJ1-6; TRBD1 matches at 10 bases. Trimming removed 4 bases from V and 10 bases from J; junction bases left unmatched: 4. The CDR3 is made up of 14 amino acids. Germline V gives CDR1 WSHSY, CDR2 SAAADI. CDR3 bases: TGCGCCAGCAGTGGACAGGGGGCGGGCTCACCCCTCCACTTT. Translating gives CASSGQGAGSPLHF.

This chain connects TRBV28 to TRBJ1-1; no clear D gene. Germline V gene lookup returns CDR1 MDHEN and CDR2 SYDVKM. V lost 10 bases and J lost 5, with 17 bases in between. The CDR3 is made up of 13 amino acids. The CDR3 loop is CATSAGMGTEAFF. The CDR3 DNA is TGTGCCACTTCCGCGGGTATGGGAACTGAAGCTTTCTTT.

There are many counts of this clone. The gene calls are TRBV2 and TRBJ1-6; no clear D. CDR1 SNHLY and CDR2 FYNNEI come from the germline V gene. The CDR3 covers 13 residues. The V gene lost 8 bases and the J gene lost 7 bases, with 12 bases spanning the gap. CDR3 in amino acids: CASRGIQNSPLHF. In DNA, the CDR3 is TGTGCCAGCCGCGGGATACAAAATTCACCCCTCCACTTT. The full variable domain, rest sourced from reference TRBV2 and TRBJ1-6, is EPEVTQTPSHQVTQMGQEVILRCVPISNHLYFYWYRQILGQKVEFLVSFYNNEISEKSEIFDDQFSVERPDGSNFTLKIRSTKLEDSAMYFCASRGIQNSPLHFGNGTRLTVT.

This rearrangement joins TRBV2 to TRBJ1-2, with D perhaps TRBD1 (5 bases). The CDR3 consists of 12 residues. Germline V CDR1 and CDR2: SNHLY, FYNNEI. Deletions cut 9 bases from V and 7 bases from J, with 15 bases between. The CDR3 bases are TGTGCCAGAACGGGAGCTGGGGGTGGCTACACCTTC. Amino acids: CARTGAGGGYTF.